This T cell receptor beta chain was profiled in a study of cytomegalovirus exposure and HLA in healthy donors. Overall study: Most genotyped donors, approximately 81% of some 400, had Caucasian-associated genetic ancestry. Findings and caveats of the study: The authors assumed roughly uniform sequencing depth across donors for presence/absence analyses.

A multiplex PCR was run with 60 Vbeta primers and 13 Jbeta primers. As originally analysed: It was a later analysis that counted about 80 million unique TCR beta chains, of which 9.5 million to 14 million were shared. Clones were sequenced by immunoSEQ multiplex PCR, and TCRdb holds only the in-frame ones, with some missing. That table is the source of V, J and clone size, and D and trimming were worked out from the DNA. There are over 130,000 clones in the sample; about 64% occur only once, and around 7.1% lies in the top ten. The CDR3 consists of 13 residues. Germline loops: CDR1 LNHNV, CDR2 YYDKDF (reference sequence). The V segment lost 8 bases and the J segment 4 bases; nucleotides outside the gene matches: 4. As for this clone: Antigen specificity is unknown.

The clonotype comes from an older woman in good health and CMV-seropositive. V and J are TRBV15 and TRBJ2-2; 7 nucleotides align to TRBD2. Sequencing used PBMCs. The CDR3, as DNA: TGTGCCACCTGGGACTACTTCACCGGGGAGCTGTTTTTT. Translating it yields CATWDYFTGELFF.